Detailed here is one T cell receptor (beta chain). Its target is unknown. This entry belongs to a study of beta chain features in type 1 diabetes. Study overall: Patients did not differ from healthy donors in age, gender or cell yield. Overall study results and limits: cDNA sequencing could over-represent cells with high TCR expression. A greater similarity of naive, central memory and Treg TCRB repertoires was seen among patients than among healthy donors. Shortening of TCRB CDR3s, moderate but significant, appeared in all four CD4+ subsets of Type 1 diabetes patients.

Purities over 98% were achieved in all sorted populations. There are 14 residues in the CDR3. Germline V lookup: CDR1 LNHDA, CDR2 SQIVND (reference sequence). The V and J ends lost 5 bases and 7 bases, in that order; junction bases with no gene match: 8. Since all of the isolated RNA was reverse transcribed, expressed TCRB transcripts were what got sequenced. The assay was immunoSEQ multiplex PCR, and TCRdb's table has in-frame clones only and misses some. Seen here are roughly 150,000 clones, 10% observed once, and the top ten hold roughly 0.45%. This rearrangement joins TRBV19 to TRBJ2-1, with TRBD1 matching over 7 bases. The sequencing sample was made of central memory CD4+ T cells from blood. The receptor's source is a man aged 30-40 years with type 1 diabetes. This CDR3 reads CASSPSSRGNEQFF. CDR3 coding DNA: TGTGCCAGTAGTCCAAGCTCCAGGGGGAATGAGCAGTTCTTC.